The rows below give T cell receptor beta chains drawn from one sample of a study of T-cell reconstitution after alpha-beta-depleted transplantation in children. Each CDR3 protein is one row after TCRdb ran MiXCR on the PCR reads. Of approximately 590,000 distinct CDR3 sequences listed, 10% are singletons. The source was PBMCs from the stem cell graft donor, collected from the stem cell graft. Receptor source: a human donor who donated a stem cell graft to a child with acute myeloid leukemia. The CDR3 runs from the conserved cysteine through the conserved F or W. Each record gives: clone size, V gene, D gene, J gene, CDR3 length, CDR3 DNA, CDR3 protein. A D gene is named only where the DNA matches it firmly. Size is omitted from some rows. Given values are once, few, many or a class for expanded clones.

few	TRBV7-2	-	TRBJ2-3	16	TGTGCCAGCAGCCCGCCCGGGGAGCTCTTGTCAGATACGCAGTATTTT	CASSPPGELLSDTQYF
few	TRBV6-2/TRBV6-3	-	TRBJ2-1	15	TGTGCCAGCAGTTACTGGCAGCCTGCCTACAATGAGCAGTTCTTC	CASSYWQPAYNEQFF
-	TRBV18	-	TRBJ2-7	13	TGTGCCAGCTCACCACTCGGGGTAGAGGAGCAGTACTTC	CASSPLGVEEQYF
-	TRBV20-1	TRBD1	TRBJ1-1	13	TGCAGTGCTAGTAGAGGACAGGTTATTTCTGCTTTCTTT	CSASRGQVISAFF
few	TRBV6-9	TRBD2	TRBJ2-1	15	TGTGCCAGCAGTCCGGGACTAGCGGGGAAGAATGAGCAGTTCTTC	CASSPGLAGKNEQFF
-	TRBV7-2	TRBD1	TRBJ1-2	15	TGTGCCAGCAGCCCCCTTGGACAGGGGGCATTCGGCTACACCTTC	CASSPLGQGAFGYTF
-	TRBV5-1	TRBD2	TRBJ2-3	18	TGCGCCAGCAGCCTGACGACTAGCGTAGGCCTCAGCACAGATACGCAGTATTTT	CASSLTTSVGLSTDTQYF
few	TRBV11-2	TRBD2	TRBJ2-1	17	TGTGCCAGCAGCTTAGAGGGGACTAGCGGGAGGGCCAATGAGCAGTTCTTC	CASSLEGTSGRANEQFF
-	TRBV14	TRBD1	TRBJ2-1	15	TGTGCCAGCAGCCAAAGGACAGGCTTCTCCAATGAGCAGTTCTTC	CASSQRTGFSNEQFF
many	TRBV12-3/TRBV12-4	TRBD1	TRBJ2-1	15	TGTGCCAGCAGGGGAGGACAGGGGGCGCAGTATGAGCAGTTCTTC	CASRGGQGAQYEQFF
many	TRBV6-1	TRBD2	TRBJ2-3	14	TGTGCCAGCGGGTCGGGAGGTGAAACAGATACGCAGTATTTT	CASGSGGETDTQYF
few	TRBV20-1	TRBD2	TRBJ2-5	14	TGCAGTGCTAGAGATGCTCGACTAGCGGAGACCCAGTACTTC	CSARDARLAETQYF
few	TRBV4-3	-	TRBJ2-1	15	TGCGCCAGCAGCCGGGGGGACGGCTCCTACAATGAGCAGTTCTTC	CASSRGDGSYNEQFF
few	TRBV6-4	TRBD2	TRBJ2-7	15	TGTGCCAGCAGTGCGACTAGCGAGGGCCGCTACGAGCAGTACTTC	CASSATSEGRYEQYF
many	TRBV20-1	TRBD1	TRBJ2-2	14	TGCAGTGCTGCGGGACAGGGCTACACCGGGGAGCTGTTTTTT	CSAAGQGYTGELFF
many	TRBV6-5	-	TRBJ2-1	15	TGTGCCAGCAGTTACTCTAAACTAGCCTACAATGAGCAGTTCTTC	CASSYSKLAYNEQFF
few	TRBV4-2	-	TRBJ2-5	16	TGTGCCAGCAGCCAAGTACTTGGGGGTCCCCAAGAGACCCAGTACTTC	CASSQVLGGPQETQYF
-	TRBV29-1	-	TRBJ1-2	8	TGCAGCGGTGATGGCTACACCTTC	CSGDGYTF
few	TRBV24-1	-	TRBJ1-5	14	TGTGCCACCAGTGACCCGGGACCGGATCAGCCCCAGCATTTT	CATSDPGPDQPQHF
few	TRBV20-1	-	TRBJ2-7	12	TGCAGTGGACTAAAGAGCCCGGGGGAGCAGTACTTC	CSGLKSPGEQYF
-	TRBV7-2	-	TRBJ1-1	13	TGTGCCAGCAGCTTTGAACCCCGAAGTGAAGCTTTCTTT	CASSFEPRSEAFF
-	TRBV7-6	-	TRBJ2-5	15	TGTGCCAGCAGCTACCCCGATGGGGGGCAAGAGACCCAGTACTTC	CASSYPDGGQETQYF